These 25 T cell receptor beta chains originate from one sample sequenced in a study of T cells in localized non-small cell lung cancer. Assay used: immunoSEQ multiplex PCR; TCRdb lists only in-frame clones, some missing. The sample includes under 900 clones, about 28% seen only once; the top ten take approximately 23%. The sequencing used lung tumor tissue, collected before any cancer treatment. The receptor set was obtained from an older female donor with stage I squamous cell lung carcinoma.

This clone was found a few times. This sequence joins TRBV6-7 and TRBJ1-2, with a possible D match to TRBD1 (5 bases). TRBV6-7 is known as an ORF, though its function is uncertain. With 10 bases removed from V and 2 bases from J, the gap between germline ends came to 14 bases. This CDR3 comprises 13 residues. The CDR3 region is CAILPGLNYGYTF. The CDR3 nucleotides read TGTGCCATTCTCCCGGGACTGAACTATGGCTACACCTTC.

The V call is TRBV25-1, the J call TRBJ2-5, with 9 nucleotides matching TRBD2. This CDR3 is 15 amino acids long. Germline V gives CDR1 MGHDK, CDR2 SYGVNS. J was trimmed by 5 bases and V by 8 bases; bases with no gene match: 12. In nucleotides, the CDR3 is TGTGCCAGCGCCGCCGGACTAGCGCAACGGGAGACCCAGTACTTC. This codes for CASAAGLAQRETQYF.

This chain uses TRBV4-1 with TRBJ1-2; D unclear. Trimming pared 1 base from V and 9 bases from J, leaving 15 bases between. CDR3 size: 14 residues. Germline-derived CDR1 and CDR2 are MGHRA and YSYEKL. In nucleotides, the CDR3 is TGCGCCAGCAGCCAAGTTGTAGCGAGGAGGCGCTACACCTTC. As protein: CASSQVVARRRYTF.

By frequency in the sample, this clone is large. The V call is TRBV11-3, the J call TRBJ2-3, with 10 bases identical to TRBD1. CDR1 is SGHNT, CDR2 YENEEA, per germline. This CDR3 has 16 residues. V lost 5 bases and J lost 3; bases outside the gene matches: 8. The chain's CDR3 is CASSGSGTGATDTQYF. The CDR3 DNA reads TGTGCCAGCAGCGGCTCCGGGACAGGGGCGACAGATACGCAGTATTTT.

This clone was detected only a few times. This chain joins TRBV27 and TRBJ1-4; D is unclear. This CDR3 region has 12 residues. Germline CDR1 MNHEY, CDR2 SMNVEV (reference sequence). The germline V and J ends were trimmed by 3 bases and 8 bases, with 7 bases remaining between them. The CDR3 sequence is CASSFPGEKLFF. The DNA for the CDR3 is TGTGCCAGCAGTTTCCCGGGGGAAAAACTGTTTTTT.

This chain joins TRBV18 and TRBJ1-6; D perhaps matches TRBD1 (5 bases). Germline loops: CDR1 KGHSH, CDR2 LQKENI. The germline V and J ends were trimmed by 3 bases and 0 bases, with 18 bases remaining between them. This CDR3 spans 19 amino acids. The CDR3 spells CASSPEGLRITSYNSPLHF. As DNA, the CDR3 is TGTGCCAGCTCACCGGAGGGACTAAGGATCACCTCCTATAATTCACCCCTCCACTTT.

This clone was seen a few times. This sequence joins TRBV30 and TRBJ1-5, with D maybe TRBD1 (5 bases). Trimming pared 1 base from V and 2 bases from J, leaving 15 bases between. Per germline, CDR1 GTSNPN and CDR2 SVGIG (reference sequence). CDR3 length equals 16 residues. CDR3 DNA sequence: TGTGCCTGGAGTGGTTGGGGGGAGTCTGGCAATCAGCCCCAGCATTTT. This codes for CAWSGWGESGNQPQHF.

This clone was detected a few times. The chain has TRBV28 and TRBJ2-3; 10 positions match TRBD2. Trimming took 6 bases from V and 3 from J; bases not matched to a gene: 6. This CDR3 has 15 amino acids. Germline values: CDR1 MDHEN, CDR2 SYDVKM. Written as DNA, the CDR3 is TGTGCCAGCAGCCCTAGCGGGAGATCGACAGATACGCAGTATTTT. Protein: CASSPSGRSTDTQYF.

In its sample, this clone was seen a few times. The rearrangement uses TRBV9 and TRBJ1-3; D uncertain. The germline CDR1 and CDR2 sequences are SGDLS and YYNGEE. This CDR3 contains 17 residues. V gave up 4 bases and J gave up 0 bases, with 17 bases separating them. Written as DNA, the CDR3 is TGTGCCAGCAGCCCCGAGGACCCAATTCACTCTGGAAACACCATATATTTT. Translating it yields CASSPEDPIHSGNTIYF. The complete variable domain, with remaining parts taken from reference TRBV9 and TRBJ1-3, reads DSGVTQTPKHLITATGQRVTLRCSPRSGDLSVYWYQQSLDQGLQFLIQYYNGEERAKGNILERFSAQQFPDLHSELNLSSLELGDSALYFCASSPEDPIHSGNTIYFGEGSWLTVV.

This clone was seen only once. The chain uses TRBV12-1 and TRBJ2-1; the table calls TRBD2, which could not be checked here. TRBV12-1 constitutes a pseudogene. The CDR3 is 15 residues long. The CDR3 sequence is CASSPITSGRTEQFF. As DNA, the CDR3 is TGTGCCAGCAGCCCTATCACTAGCGGGAGGACCGAGCAGTTCTTC.

The rearrangement uses TRBV11-3 and TRBJ1-1, with D possibly being TRBD1 (6 bases). The V gene lost 2 bases and the J gene lost 3 bases, with 13 bases spanning the gap. The V gene's germline CDR1 is SGHNT and CDR2 YENEEA. The CDR3 is 15 amino acids. The CDR3 nucleotides read TGTGCCAGCAGCTTATTGCTAGGGGGGGACACTGAAGCTTTCTTT. This sequence encodes CASSLLLGGDTEAFF.

The rearrangement uses TRBV12-5 and TRBJ2-7; unclear D gene. Germline V gives CDR1 LGHNT, CDR2 FRNRAP. This CDR3 has 14 amino acids. DNA of the CDR3: TGTGCCAGCTCTCTGAGTGTCGCGGAATCCGAGCAGTACTTC. Translated, it gives CASSLSVAESEQYF.

This clone was seen only a few times. The chain combines TRBV9 with TRBJ1-6, with TRBD1 identical over 7 bases. The length of the CDR3 is 16 residues. The V and J ends lost 0 bases and 8 bases, in that order; junction bases with no gene match: 8. Germline V lookup: CDR1 SGDLS, CDR2 YYNGEE. The CDR3 loop reads CASSVAGRQGDSPLHF. The CDR3 bases are TGTGCCAGCAGCGTAGCCGGGAGACAGGGTGATTCACCCCTCCACTTT.

This clone was seen a handful of times. The V call is TRBV29-1, the J call TRBJ1-3, with D perhaps TRBD1 (5 bases). V was cut by 5 bases and J by 8 bases, with 19 bases left in between. Germline CDR1 reads SQVTM; CDR2 reads ANQGSEA. The CDR3 spans 14 residues. The CDR3 DNA reads as TGCAGCGTTCTTACCGGGACGGCAGGAGACACCATATATTTT. It encodes CSVLTGTAGDTIYF.

This clone was seen just once. This rearrangement joins TRBV30 to TRBJ2-3, with 7 bases matching TRBD2. The CDR3 extends over 13 amino acids. CDR1 and CDR2 (germline): GTSNPN, SVGIG (reference sequence). V shed 2 bases, J shed 5 bases, and the junction held 4 bases outside the gene matches. In DNA form, the CDR3 reads TGTGCCTGGAGTACCAGCGGGGTAGATACGCAGTATTTT. This gives the protein CAWSTSGVDTQYF.

This clone was counted only a few times. The rearrangement joins TRBV6-8 to TRBJ1-4; D gene unclear. Trimming removed 6 bases at V and 0 bases at J, with 11 bases between. This CDR3 spans 15 amino acids. Germline V gene lookup returns CDR1 MNHGY and CDR2 SAAAGT. CDR3 DNA: TGTGCCAGCAGACGCCAAGTTGCAACTAATGAAAAACTGTTTTTT. Translation gives CASRRQVATNEKLFF.

The J gene is TRBJ2-7, the V gene TRBV19; 7 bases are shared with TRBD1. The CDR3 totals 15 residues. Germline-derived CDR1 and CDR2 are LNHDA and SQIVND (reference sequence). V trimming: 6 bases; J trimming: 1 base; junction bases outside the gene matches: 9. CDR3 protein: CASRAGTERSYEQYF. CDR3 in DNA: TGTGCCAGTAGGGCCGGGACAGAGAGATCCTACGAGCAGTACTTC.

This clone qualifies as medium-sized. The CDR3 nucleotides are TGTGCCAGCAGCTTCTTCGGGACAGGGGACTATGGCTACACCTTC. Encoded protein: CASSFFGTGDYGYTF. The chain employs TRBV11-3 and TRBJ1-2, with 10 bases identical to TRBD1. The CDR3 is made up of 15 amino acids. From germline, CDR1 is SGHNT and CDR2 YENEEA. Trimming removed 3 bases from V and 3 bases from J; junction bases left unmatched: 4.

This clone qualifies as large (0.1 to 1%). This chain joins TRBV9 and TRBJ2-2; D gene unclear. This CDR3 contains 14 residues. Trimming cost V 4 bases and J 6 bases, with 13 bases left between them. CDR1 and CDR2 from the germline V gene are SGDLS and YYNGEE. For the CDR3, the DNA is TGTGCCAGCAGCACCCGGACCCGTCCCGGGGAGCTGTTTTTT. This encodes CASSTRTRPGELFF.

This clone turned up a few times. The chain recombines TRBV6-8 with TRBJ2-6, with D unresolved. CDR1 and CDR2 (germline): MNHGY, SAAAGT. The CDR3 spans 15 residues. Trimming stripped 0 bases from V and 4 bases from J, with 7 bases between. CDR3 bases: TGTGCCAGCAGTTACTCGAGTCCAGGGGCCAACGTCCTGACTTTC. Translation: CASSYSSPGANVLTF.

This clone was recorded a few times. The V call is TRBV6-4, the J call TRBJ2-7; D ambiguous. This CDR3 is 19 amino acids long. The germline CDR1 and CDR2 sequences are MRHNA and SNTAGT. Trimming left V 2 bases short and J 4 bases short, with 27 bases between. CDR3 sequence reads: CASSDTPRPQVERVYEQYF. CDR3 nucleotide sequence: TGTGCCAGCAGTGACACCCCTAGACCGCAGGTAGAAAGGGTGTACGAGCAGTACTTC.

This clone qualifies as large (0.1 to 1%). This chain joins TRBV11-3 and TRBJ2-3; D possibly corresponds to TRBD1 (5 bases). Trimming shortened V by 5 bases and J by 0 bases, and 12 bases separated the two germline ends. This CDR3 has 15 amino acids. CDR1 is SGHNT and CDR2 is YENEEA in the germline V gene. In DNA, the CDR3 is TGTGCCAGCAGCAAAAGGGCAGGGAGCACAGATACGCAGTATTTT. This sequence encodes CASSKRAGSTDTQYF.

Within the sample, this clone is hyperexpanded. The chain combines TRBV11-3 with TRBJ1-3, with no clear D. CDR3 size: 16 residues. Deletions cut 5 bases from V and 0 bases from J, with 14 bases between. The germline CDR1 and CDR2 sequences are SGHNT and YENEEA. The CDR3 protein is CASSADTGSSGNTIYF. As DNA, the CDR3 is TGTGCCAGCAGCGCCGACACTGGGAGCTCTGGAAACACCATATATTTT.

This clone was seen only a few times. The CDR3 goes on 1 residue after the read ends, and that part is filled in from the germline J gene. This chain joins TRBV10-3 and TRBJ2-1, with a tentative D call TRBD1 (6 bases). The CDR3 covers 15 residues. V lost 0 bases and J lost 4, with 10 bases in between. CDR1 is ENHRY, CDR2 SYGVKD, per germline. CDR3 DNA, as far as it was read: TGTGCCATCAGTGAGTCTGGACAGCAGTACAATGAGCAGTTC. Translated, it gives CAISESGQQYNEQF. The whole CDR3 protein reads CAISESGQQYNEQFF.

This clone was recorded a few times. The chain links TRBV6-8 to TRBJ2-3, with 7 bases that match TRBD1. Germline V lookup: CDR1 MNHGY, CDR2 SAAAGT. V shed 5 bases, J shed 1 base, and the junction held 6 bases outside the gene matches. CDR3 length: 15 residues. DNA of the CDR3: TGTGCCAGCAGTAATCACAGGGGAGGCACAGATACGCAGTATTTT. Residues: CASSNHRGGTDTQYF.